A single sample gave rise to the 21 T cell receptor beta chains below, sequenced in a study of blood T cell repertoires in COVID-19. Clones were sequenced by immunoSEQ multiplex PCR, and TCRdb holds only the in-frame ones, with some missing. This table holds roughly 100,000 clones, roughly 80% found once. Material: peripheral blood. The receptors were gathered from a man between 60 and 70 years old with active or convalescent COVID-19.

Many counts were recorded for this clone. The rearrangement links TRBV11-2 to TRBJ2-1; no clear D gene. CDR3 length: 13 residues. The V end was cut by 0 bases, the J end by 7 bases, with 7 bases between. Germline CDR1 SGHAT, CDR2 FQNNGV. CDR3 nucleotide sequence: TGTGCCAGCAGCTTAGATGGCTGGAATGAGCAGTTCTTC. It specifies CASSLDGWNEQFF.

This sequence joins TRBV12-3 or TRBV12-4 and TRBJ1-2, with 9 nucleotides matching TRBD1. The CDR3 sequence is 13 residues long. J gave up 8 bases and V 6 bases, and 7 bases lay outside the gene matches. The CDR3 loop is CASRRQGVEGYTF. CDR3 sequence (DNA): TGTGCCAGCAGGAGACAGGGGGTAGAGGGCTACACCTTC.

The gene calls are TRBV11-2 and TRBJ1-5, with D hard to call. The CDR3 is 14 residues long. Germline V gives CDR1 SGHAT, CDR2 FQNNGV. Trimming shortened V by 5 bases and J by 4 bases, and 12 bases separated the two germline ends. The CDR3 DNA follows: TGTGCCAGCAGCCAAACGGGGTCGAATCAGCCCCAGCATTTT. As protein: CASSQTGSNQPQHF.

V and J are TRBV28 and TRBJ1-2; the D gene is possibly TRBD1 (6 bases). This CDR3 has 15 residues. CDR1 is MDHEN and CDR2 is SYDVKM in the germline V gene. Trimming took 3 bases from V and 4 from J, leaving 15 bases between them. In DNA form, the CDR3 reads TGTGCCAGCAGTTTCGCGGACAGAGACGTCTATGGCTACACCTTC. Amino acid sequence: CASSFADRDVYGYTF.

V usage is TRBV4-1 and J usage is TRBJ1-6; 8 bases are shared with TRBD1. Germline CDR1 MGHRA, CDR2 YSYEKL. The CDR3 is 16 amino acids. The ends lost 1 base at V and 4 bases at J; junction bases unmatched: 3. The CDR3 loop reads CASSQAGGEYNSPLHF. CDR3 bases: TGCGCCAGCAGCCAAGCAGGGGGCGAGTATAATTCACCCCTCCACTTT.

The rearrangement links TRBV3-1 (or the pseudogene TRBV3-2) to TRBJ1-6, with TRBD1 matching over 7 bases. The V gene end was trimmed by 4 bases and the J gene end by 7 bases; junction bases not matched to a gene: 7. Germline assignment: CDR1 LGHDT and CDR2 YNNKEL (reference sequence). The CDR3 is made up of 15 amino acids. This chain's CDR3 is CASSPVPGQNSPLHF. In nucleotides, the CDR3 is TGTGCCAGCAGCCCCGTCCCGGGACAGAATTCACCCCTCCACTTT.

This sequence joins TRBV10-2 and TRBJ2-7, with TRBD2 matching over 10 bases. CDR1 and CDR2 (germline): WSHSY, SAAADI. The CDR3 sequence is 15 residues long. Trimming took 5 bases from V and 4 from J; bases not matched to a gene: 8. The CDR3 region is CASSNQREGPYEQYF. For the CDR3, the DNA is TGCGCCAGCAGTAACCAGCGGGAGGGCCCTTACGAGCAGTACTTC.

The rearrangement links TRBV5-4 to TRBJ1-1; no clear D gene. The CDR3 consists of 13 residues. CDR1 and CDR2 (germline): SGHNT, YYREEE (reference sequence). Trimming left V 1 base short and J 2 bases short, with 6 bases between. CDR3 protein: CASSLNTNTEAFF. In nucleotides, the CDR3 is TGTGCCAGCAGCTTGAACACCAACACTGAAGCTTTCTTT.

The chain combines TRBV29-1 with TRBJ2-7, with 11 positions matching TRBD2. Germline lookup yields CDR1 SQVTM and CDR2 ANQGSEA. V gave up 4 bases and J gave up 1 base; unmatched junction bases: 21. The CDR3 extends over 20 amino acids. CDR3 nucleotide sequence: TGCAGCGTTGTTGGAGTTTCCGGGACTAGCGGATCCTTTTCGTCCTACGAGCAGTACTTC. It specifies CSVVGVSGTSGSFSSYEQYF.

This chain's CDR3 is CASSPGLDSYEQYF. CDR3 nucleotide sequence: TGTGCCAGCTCCCCGGGACTAGACTCTTACGAGCAGTACTTC. The chain has TRBV18 and TRBJ2-7, with 8 bases lining up with TRBD2. Germline CDR1 is KGHSH and CDR2 is LQKENI. This CDR3 comprises 14 residues. Trimming at V came to 6 bases and at J to 4 bases, leaving 8 bases not matched to a gene.

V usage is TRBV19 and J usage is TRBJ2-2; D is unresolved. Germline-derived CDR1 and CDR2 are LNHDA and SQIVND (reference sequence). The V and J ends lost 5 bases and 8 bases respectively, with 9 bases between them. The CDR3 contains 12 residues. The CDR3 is CASSLRSGELFF. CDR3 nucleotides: TGTGCCAGTAGTCTTCGCAGTGGGGAGCTGTTTTTT.

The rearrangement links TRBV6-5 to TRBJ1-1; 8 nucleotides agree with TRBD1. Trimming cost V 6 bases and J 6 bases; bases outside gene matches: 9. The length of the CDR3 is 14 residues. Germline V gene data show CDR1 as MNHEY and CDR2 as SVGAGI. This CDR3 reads CASSEGQAQSEAFF. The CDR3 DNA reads TGTGCCAGCAGCGAGGGACAGGCCCAGTCTGAAGCTTTCTTT.

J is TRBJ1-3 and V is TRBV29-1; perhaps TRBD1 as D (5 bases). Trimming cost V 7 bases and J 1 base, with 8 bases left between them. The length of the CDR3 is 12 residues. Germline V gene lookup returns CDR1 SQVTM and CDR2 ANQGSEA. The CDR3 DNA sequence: TGCAGCGCTAGGACATCTGGAAACACCATATATTTT. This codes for CSARTSGNTIYF. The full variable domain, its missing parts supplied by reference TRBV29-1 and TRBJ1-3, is SAVISQKPSRDICQRGTSLTIQCQVDSQVTMMFWYRQQPGQSLTLIATANQGSEATYESGFVIDKFPISRPNLTFSTLTVSNMSPEDSSIYLCSARTSGNTIYFGEGSWLTVV.

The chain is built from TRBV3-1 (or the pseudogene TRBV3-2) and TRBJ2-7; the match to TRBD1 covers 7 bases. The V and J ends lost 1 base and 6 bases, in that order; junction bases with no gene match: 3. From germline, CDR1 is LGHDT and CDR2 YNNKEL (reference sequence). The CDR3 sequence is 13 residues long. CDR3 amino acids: CASSQAYRGEQYF. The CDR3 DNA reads TGTGCCAGCAGCCAAGCATACAGGGGCGAGCAGTACTTC.

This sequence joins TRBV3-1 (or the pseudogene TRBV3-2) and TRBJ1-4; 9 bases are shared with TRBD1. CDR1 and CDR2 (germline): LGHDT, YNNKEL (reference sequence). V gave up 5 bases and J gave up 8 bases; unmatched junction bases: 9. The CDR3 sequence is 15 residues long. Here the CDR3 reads CASSGTGGVREKLFF. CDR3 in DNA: TGTGCCAGCAGCGGAACAGGGGGCGTTCGAGAAAAACTGTTTTTT.

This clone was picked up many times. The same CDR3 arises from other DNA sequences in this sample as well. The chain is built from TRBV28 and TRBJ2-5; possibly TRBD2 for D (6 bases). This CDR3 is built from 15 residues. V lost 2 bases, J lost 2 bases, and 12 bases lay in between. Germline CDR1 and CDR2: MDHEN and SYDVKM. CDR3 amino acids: CASSLTGGGQETQYF. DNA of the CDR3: TGTGCCAGCAGTTTAACCGGGGGTGGGCAAGAGACCCAGTACTTC.

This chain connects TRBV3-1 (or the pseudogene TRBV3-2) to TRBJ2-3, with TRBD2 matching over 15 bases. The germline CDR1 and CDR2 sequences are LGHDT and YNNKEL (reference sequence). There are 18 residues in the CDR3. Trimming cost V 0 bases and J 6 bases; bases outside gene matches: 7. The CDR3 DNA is TGTGCCAGCAGCCAAGATGGACTAGCGGGAGGGCCGATGGATACGCAGTATTTT. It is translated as CASSQDGLAGGPMDTQYF.

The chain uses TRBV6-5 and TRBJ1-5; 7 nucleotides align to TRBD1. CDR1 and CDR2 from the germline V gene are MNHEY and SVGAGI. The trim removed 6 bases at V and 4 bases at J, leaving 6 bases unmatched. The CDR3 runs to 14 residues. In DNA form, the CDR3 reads TGTGCCAGCAGATCGACAGGGCCGAATCAGCCCCAGCATTTT. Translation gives CASRSTGPNQPQHF.

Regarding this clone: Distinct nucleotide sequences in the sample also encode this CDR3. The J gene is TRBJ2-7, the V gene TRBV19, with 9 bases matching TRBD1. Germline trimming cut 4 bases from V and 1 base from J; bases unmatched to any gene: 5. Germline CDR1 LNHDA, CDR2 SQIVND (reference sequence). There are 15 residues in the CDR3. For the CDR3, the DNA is TGTGCCAGTAGTACTGGGACAGGGCCTTCCTACGAGCAGTACTTC. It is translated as CASSTGTGPSYEQYF.

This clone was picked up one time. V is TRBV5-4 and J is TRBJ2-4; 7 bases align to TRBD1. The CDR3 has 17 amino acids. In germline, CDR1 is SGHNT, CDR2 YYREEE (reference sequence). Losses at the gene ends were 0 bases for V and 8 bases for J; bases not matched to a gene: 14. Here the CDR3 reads CASSLATGKGPTYIQYF. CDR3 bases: TGTGCCAGCAGCTTGGCGACAGGGAAGGGCCCGACATACATTCAGTACTTC.

The CDR3 coding sequence is TGTGCCAGCAGCTTCGAGGGACTAGCGGGAGAAACGCAGTATTTT. This gives the protein CASSFEGLAGETQYF. This chain joins TRBV11-3 and TRBJ2-3; 14 bases match TRBD2. Looked up from germline, CDR1 is SGHNT and CDR2 is YENEEA. This CDR3 has 15 amino acids. The V gene end was trimmed by 3 bases and the J gene end by 9 bases; junction bases not matched to a gene: 5.